This TCR beta chain was captured by sequencing in a study of cytomegalovirus exposure and HLA in healthy donors. CDR1 and CDR2 from the germline V gene are SGDLS and YYNGEE. V lost 0 bases and J lost 0, with 8 bases in between. CDR3 length equals 15 residues. The study ran its PCR with 60 Vbeta and 13 Jbeta primers. TCRdb's copy holds only in-frame clones and misses some; the assay was immunoSEQ multiplex PCR. Seen here are some 130,000 clones, more than 80% observed once, and the top ten hold 2.5%. This chain joins TRBV9 and TRBJ2-3; unclear D gene. The sample consisted of PBMCs. This receptor was obtained from a man aged 30-40 years in good health and CMV-seronegative. The DNA for the CDR3 is TGTGCCAGCAGCGTAGCTACCGGGAGCACAGATACGCAGTATTTT. Translation: CASSVATGSTDTQYF.